A single sample is the source of the 23 T cell receptor beta chains below, sequenced in a study of T cells in women clearing cervical HPV infection. Only in-frame clones appear in the TCRdb table, and some are missing; sequencing was by immunoSEQ multiplex PCR. Its listing shows roughly 30,000 clones. The sample comprised blood buffy coat. The receptors derive from a woman between 18 and 69 years old with a cervical HPV16 infection that either progressed to CIN3+ or cleared (not recorded which).

As regards this clone: The read halts 3 residues ahead of the CDR3 end, with the missing end drawn from the germline J gene. The rearrangement links TRBV7-2 to TRBJ1-6; D possibly corresponds to TRBD1 (5 bases). This CDR3 is 15 amino acids long. Germline loops: CDR1 SGHTA, CDR2 FQGNSA. Trimming cost V 0 bases and J 9 bases, with 12 bases left between them. This chain's CDR3 is CASSLASGQGSPLHF. The DNA read from the CDR3 is TGTGCCAGCAGCTTAGCAAGTGGGCAGGGTTCACCC.

A word on this clone: The read ends 3 residues shy of where the CDR3 ends; the end is completed using the germline J gene. This rearrangement joins TRBV11-2 to TRBJ1-1; no firm D call. In germline, CDR1 is SGHAT, CDR2 FQNNGV. Between the trimmed V and J ends, which lost 0 bases and 1 base, there was a span of 6 bases. The CDR3 loop spans 14 amino acids. CDR3 DNA (partial): TGTGCCAGCAGCTTAGATCCAGGGAACACTGAA. Encoded protein: CASSLDPGNTE. The full CDR3 protein is CASSLDPGNTEAFF.

On this clone: The read gets to within 3 residues of the CDR3 end, and the germline J gene fills in the rest. V usage is TRBV12-3 or TRBV12-4 and J usage is TRBJ2-7; 13 bases line up with TRBD2. V shed 5 bases, J shed 0 bases, and the junction held 10 bases outside the gene matches. CDR3 size: 18 residues. The sequenced CDR3 bases are TGTGCCAGCAGTCCCGGACTAGCGGGAGCCGCTGCCTCCTACGAG. It encodes CASSPGLAGAAASYE. The whole CDR3 is CASSPGLAGAAASYEQYF.

Turning to this clone: The read halts 3 residues ahead of the CDR3 end, with the missing end drawn from the germline J gene. V gene TRBV4-2 combines with J gene TRBJ2-2; D may be TRBD1 or TRBD2 (7 bases each). V was shortened by 7 bases and J by 3 bases, with 21 bases between the two germline ends. Germline CDR1 and CDR2: LGHNA and YNFKEQ. The CDR3 is 17 amino acids. Here the CDR3 reads CASTREGGGTYTGELFF. CDR3 DNA, as far as it was read: TGTGCCAGCACCCGAGAGGGAGGGGGCACTTACACCGGGGAG.

In regard to this clone: The CDR3 is cut off 3 residues early in the read; its end comes from the germline J gene. This chain uses TRBV11-2 with TRBJ2-3; no clear D gene. V dropped 0 bases and J dropped 5 bases, with 6 bases sitting between them. This CDR3 has 13 amino acids. The V gene's germline CDR1 is SGHAT and CDR2 FQNNGV. The CDR3 region is CASSLESEDTQYF. The covered CDR3 bases are TGTGCCAGCAGCTTAGAATCAGAAGATACG.

As to this clone: The sequenced fragment ends 3 residues before the CDR3 boundary, so the rest is inferred from the germline J gene. V and J are TRBV20-1 and TRBJ2-3; D possibly corresponds to TRBD1 (6 bases). Germline CDR1 DFQATT, CDR2 SNEGSKA (reference sequence). The CDR3 totals 16 residues. The germline V and J ends were trimmed by 0 bases and 2 bases, with 15 bases remaining between them. CDR3 DNA, as far as it was read: TGCAGTGCTAGAGACCAACGCAGGGGCTACACAGATACG. Encoded protein: CSARDQRRGYTDT. The complete CDR3 protein is CSARDQRRGYTDTQYF.

A word on this clone: The CDR3 end falls 3 residues outside the read, so it is completed with the germline J gene. V and J are TRBV6-2 or TRBV6-3 and TRBJ2-3, with a tentative D call TRBD2 (6 bases). Germline V gene lookup returns CDR1 MNHEY and CDR2 SVGEGT. The CDR3 extends over 16 amino acids. Incomplete CDR3 DNA: TGTGCCAGCAGTTCGGGGGTAACCATAACCGGGGAGACG. It codes for CASSSGVTITGET. In full, the CDR3 is CASSSGVTITGETQYF.

The CDR3 region is CASSPGHGNEKLFF. The DNA read from the CDR3 is TGTGCCAGCAGCCCCGGTCATGGTAATGAAAAA. J is TRBJ1-4 and V is TRBV7-6; D unresolved. The read falls 3 residues short of the CDR3 end, and the missing part is taken from the germline J gene. CDR1 and CDR2 (germline): SGHVS, FNYEAQ. With 5 bases removed from V and 4 bases from J, the gap between germline ends came to 11 bases. The CDR3 loop spans 14 amino acids.

Of note for this clone: The read comes to an end 3 residues before the CDR3 does, leaving the germline J gene to fill in the end. The rearrangement uses TRBV30 and TRBJ1-5; tentatively, D is TRBD1 (6 bases). With 0 bases removed from V and 2 bases from J, the gap between germline ends came to 11 bases. Germline CDR1 and CDR2: GTSNPN and SVGIG (reference sequence). The CDR3 spans 15 residues. The covered CDR3 bases are TGTGCCTGGAGTGTACTCGCAGGGGGCAATCAGCCC. Encoded protein: CAWSVLAGGNQP. In full, the CDR3 reads CAWSVLAGGNQPQHF.

For this clone: The read comes to an end 3 residues before the CDR3 does, leaving the germline J gene to fill in the end. The rearrangement uses TRBV20-1 and TRBJ1-2; TRBD1 aligns across 11 bases. CDR3 length equals 15 residues. Germline CDR1 reads DFQATT; CDR2 reads SNEGSKA (reference sequence). V shed 0 bases, J shed 7 bases, and the junction held 7 bases outside the gene matches. The CDR3 protein is CSARDSGQGATGYTF. CDR3 bases read: TGCAGTGCTAGAGATAGCGGACAGGGGGCGACTGGC.

Concerning this clone: The read ends 3 residues early relative to the CDR3; the germline J gene fills the gap. The chain has TRBV2 and TRBJ2-3; 7 positions match TRBD1. The CDR3 extends over 14 amino acids. The germline V gene has CDR1 SNHLY and CDR2 FYNNEI. J gave up 5 bases and V 7 bases, and 9 bases lay outside the gene matches. The CDR3 sequence is CASNNRGLEDTQYF. The DNA read from the CDR3 is TGTGCCAGCAATAACAGGGGTTTAGAAGATACG.

Regarding this clone: A read error may produce the germline difference seen at one junction end. The CDR3 end lies 3 residues beyond the end of the read and is filled in from the germline J gene. The chain employs TRBV7-9 and TRBJ2-3; D is ambiguous. CDR1 SEHNR and CDR2 FQNEAQ come from the germline V gene (reference sequence). This CDR3 has 14 residues. This CDR3 reads CAGSRRVHQETQYF. The sequenced part of the CDR3 DNA is TGTGCCGGCAGCCGACGGGTCCACCAAGAGACG.

As concerns this clone: The CDR3 is cut off 3 residues early in the read; its end comes from the germline J gene. J is TRBJ2-3 and V is TRBV6-4; weak D call: TRBD2 (7 bases). Trimming took off 4 bases at V and 5 bases at J, with 19 bases between the two ends. Germline CDR1 and CDR2: MRHNA and SNTAGT. This CDR3 has 16 residues. The DNA read from the CDR3 is TGTGCCAGCAGTGTCCAGTCCAGCGGGGACATAGATACG. It codes for CASSVQSSGDIDT. The full CDR3 protein reads CASSVQSSGDIDTQYF.

A note on this clone: The DNA ends 3 residues before the CDR3 does, and the rest of the CDR3 is filled in from the germline J gene. The genes are TRBV30 and TRBJ1-1, with 7 bases aligning to TRBD1. In germline, CDR1 is GTSNPN, CDR2 SVGIG (reference sequence). The CDR3 sequence is 14 residues long. With 3 bases clipped from V and 1 base from J, the junction kept 5 bases outside the gene matches. The CDR3 DNA, read in part, is TGTGCCTGGAGGAGACAGGGAACGAACACTGAA. Residues: CAWRRQGTNTE. The CDR3 reads in full as CAWRRQGTNTEAFF.

Partial CDR3 DNA: TGCAGTGCTGCCCGGGACAGGGGGATTCAAGTCATCTACAATGAG. The encoded protein is CSAARDRGIQVIYNE. The entire CDR3 reads CSAARDRGIQVIYNEQFF. This chain uses TRBV20-1 with TRBJ2-1, with TRBD1 matching over 11 bases. Sequencing ends 3 residues short of the CDR3 end; the germline J gene provides the rest. Germline-derived CDR1 and CDR2 are DFQATT and SNEGSKA (reference sequence). The ends lost 5 bases at V and 3 bases at J; junction bases unmatched: 15. The CDR3 length is 18 residues.

On this clone itself: With the read ending 3 residues before the CDR3 end, the germline J gene is used to fill in that end. The chain carries TRBV5-1 and TRBJ1-1, with 11 bases that match TRBD1. This CDR3 is 15 amino acids long. Trimming cost V 3 bases and J 4 bases; bases outside gene matches: 5. CDR1 is SGHRS, CDR2 YFSETQ, per germline. CDR3 DNA (partial): TGCGCCAGCAGCTGGGGGGACAGGGGGGCCACTGAA. Protein sequence: CASSWGDRGATE. The entire CDR3 protein is CASSWGDRGATEAFF.

Concerning this clone: The read terminates 3 residues before the CDR3 end, so the remaining end is supplied by the germline J gene. The V call is TRBV7-7, the J call TRBJ2-3, with 8 bases matching TRBD2. CDR3 size: 16 residues. Trimming took 2 bases from V and 5 from J; bases not matched to a gene: 9. CDR1 SSHAT and CDR2 FNYEAQ come from the germline V gene (reference sequence). The CDR3 loop reads CASSLSSGSRLDTQYF. CDR3 DNA, as far as it was read: TGTGCCAGCAGCTTAAGCAGCGGGAGTCGGTTAGATACG.

As for this clone: The DNA ends 3 residues before the CDR3 does, and the rest of the CDR3 is filled in from the germline J gene. The J gene is TRBJ2-3, the V gene TRBV7-2, with TRBD2 identical over 9 bases. The germline V gene encodes CDR1 SGHTA and CDR2 FQGNSA. The V segment lost 5 bases and the J segment 1 base; nucleotides outside the gene matches: 4. The CDR3 has 15 amino acids. CDR3 sequence: CASSLWTSGTDTQYF. Incomplete CDR3 DNA: TGTGCCAGCAGCCTATGGACTAGCGGCACAGATACG. Based on the CDR3 plus reference TRBV7-2 and TRBJ2-3, the full variable domain is GAGVSQSPSNKVTEKGKDVELRCDPISGHTALYWYRQSLGQGLEFLIYFQGNSAPDKSGLPSDRFSAERTGGSVSTLTIQRTQQEDSAVYLCASSLWTSGTDTQYFGPGTRLTVL.

A note on this clone: The junction differs from germline at one of its ends, possibly a read error. The observed sequence ends 3 residues before the CDR3 terminus, with the missing tail filled in from the germline J gene. The gene calls are TRBV18 and TRBJ1-2; unclear D gene. The germline CDR1 and CDR2 sequences are KGHSH and LQKENI. This CDR3 has 12 amino acids. The CDR3 bases that were read are TGTGCCAGCTCATCACCTACCTACGAC. This sequence encodes CASSSPTYD. The full CDR3 is CASSSPTYDYTF.

A word on this clone: The read halts 3 residues ahead of the CDR3 end, with the missing end drawn from the germline J gene. Other nucleotide sequences in the sample specify the same CDR3. The rearrangement joins TRBV6-1 to TRBJ1-2; 7 nucleotides agree with TRBD1. The CDR3 loop spans 15 amino acids. CDR1 and CDR2 (germline): MNHNS, SASEGT. The CDR3 loop is CASSELRHRGLSYTF. The part of the CDR3 DNA that was read is TGTGCCAGCAGTGAATTACGTCACAGGGGATTGAGT.

As to this clone: The sample holds other DNA sequences that translate to the same CDR3. The CDR3: CASHSLSTLGNTIYF. Incomplete CDR3 DNA: TGTGCCAGCCACAGCTTATCGACGCTCGGAAACACC. This chain links TRBV7-2 with TRBJ1-3, with D unclear. The read halts 3 residues ahead of the CDR3 end, with the missing end drawn from the germline J gene. Between the trimmed V and J ends, which lost 8 bases and 4 bases, there was a span of 18 bases. CDR1 SGHTA and CDR2 FQGNSA come from the germline V gene. The CDR3 is 15 residues long.

A remark on this clone: The CDR3 end lies 3 residues beyond the end of the read and is filled in from the germline J gene. The chain links TRBV20-1 to TRBJ2-7; 12 bases are a match to TRBD1. Germline CDR1 DFQATT, CDR2 SNEGSKA (reference sequence). The CDR3 has 14 amino acids. V was clipped by 3 bases and J by 4 bases; unmatched bases: 4. The chain's CDR3 is CSASKGQGAYEQYF. Incomplete CDR3 DNA: TGCAGTGCTAGTAAGGGACAGGGGGCTTACGAG.

In regard to this clone: The read halts 3 residues ahead of the CDR3 end, with the missing end drawn from the germline J gene. The chain combines TRBV29-1 with TRBJ2-1; 8 nucleotides align to TRBD2. The germline gives CDR1 SQVTM, CDR2 ANQGSEA. V lost 8 bases to trimming and J lost 7 bases; unmatched junction nucleotides: 7. The CDR3 runs to 12 residues. The CDR3 reads CSFWTSPNEQFF. CDR3 DNA, as far as it was read: TGCAGCTTTTGGACTAGCCCAAATGAG.